These 8 T cell receptor beta chains were all obtained from the same sample, sequenced in a study of blood T cells in healthy people across ages. With a J-beta primer mix and a sample-barcoded 5' primer, a second PCR ran 7 to 11 cycles. TCRdb fed the 5' RACE reads into MiXCR, producing one record per CDR3 protein. Of around 800,000 distinct CDR3 sequences listed, 46% were seen once; the top ten hold roughly 18%. Sequenced material: blood. Every receptor here comes from a man at least 80 years old in good health.

This chain uses TRBV7-9 with TRBJ2-1, with D hard to call. The germline gives CDR1 SEHNR, CDR2 FQNEAQ (reference sequence). CDR3 length: 13 amino acids. V lost 1 base and J lost 6, with 7 bases in between. For the CDR3, the DNA is TGTGCCAGCAGCTTAGTGGCCCGCAATGAGCAGTTCTTC. Residues: CASSLVARNEQFF. Based on the CDR3 plus reference TRBV7-9 and TRBJ2-1, the full variable domain is DTGVSQNPRHKITKRGQNVTFRCDPISEHNRLYWYRQTLGQGPEFLTYFQNEAQLEKSRLLSDRFSAERPKGSFSTLEIQRTEQGDSAMYLCASSLVARNEQFFGPGTRLTVL.

The chain combines TRBV28 with TRBJ2-5; perhaps TRBD2 as D (5 bases). Deletions cut 5 bases from V and 7 bases from J, with 17 bases between. This CDR3 region has 14 residues. The germline CDR1 and CDR2 sequences are MDHEN and SYDVKM. The CDR3 nucleotides read TGTGCCAGCAGTCCGTCGGAGACCCGGGGGACCCAGTACTTC. Its protein is CASSPSETRGTQYF.

This clonotype was counted only a few times. This chain connects TRBV12-3 or TRBV12-4 to TRBJ2-1; D unclear. The CDR3 is made up of 15 amino acids. V shed 3 bases and J shed 5 bases, with 14 bases lying between them. CDR3 in amino acids: CASSFGSALDNEQFF. DNA for the CDR3: TGTGCCAGCAGTTTTGGGTCAGCTCTGGACAATGAGCAGTTCTTC.

This clonotype turned up a few times. The CDR3 nucleotides read TGTGCCAGCAGCCAAGATTTGGGCAGGGCTAGCGGTGGCTACACCTTC. This codes for CASSQDLGRASGGYTF. The V gene is TRBV3-1, the J gene TRBJ1-2; weak D call: TRBD1 (5 bases). CDR1 is LGHDT, CDR2 YNNKEL, per germline (reference sequence). V was cut by 0 bases and J by 7 bases, with 18 bases left in between. The CDR3 consists of 16 residues.

In its sample, this clonotype was seen a few times. The V call is TRBV7-2, the J call TRBJ2-7, with TRBD2 matching 8 bases. Germline V gives CDR1 SGHTA, CDR2 FQGNSA. The J segment lost 2 bases and the V segment lost 5 bases, leaving 5 bases of the junction unmatched. This CDR3 contains 14 residues. The CDR3 coding sequence is TGTGCCAGCAGCACCGGGACTAGACCCTACGAGCAGTACTTC. This translates into CASSTGTRPYEQYF.

The rearrangement joins TRBV20-1 to TRBJ2-1; D is unresolved. The length of the CDR3 is 15 residues. Germline loops: CDR1 DFQATT, CDR2 SNEGSKA (reference sequence). V shed 2 bases and J shed 0 bases, with 11 bases lying between them. The DNA of the CDR3 is TGCAGTGCTAGAAACAGATCAAGCTCCTACAATGAGCAGTTCTTC. Translating it yields CSARNRSSSYNEQFF.

This clonotype turned up a few times. The V call is TRBV6-5, the J call TRBJ2-2; 8 nucleotides line up with TRBD1. The germline gives CDR1 MNHEY, CDR2 SVGAGI. J gave up 5 bases and V 5 bases, and 10 bases lay outside the gene matches. The CDR3 loop spans 16 amino acids. In DNA, the CDR3 is TGTGCCAGCAGTCCTCGGACAGGGAGCGGGACCGGGGAGCTGTTTTTT. Its protein is CASSPRTGSGTGELFF.

The table lists this clonotype with a few counts. The chain employs TRBV7-3 and TRBJ2-3; no definite D call. Trimming took off 1 base at V and 7 bases at J, with 9 bases between the two ends. This CDR3 comprises 13 residues. The germline V gene encodes CDR1 SGHTA and CDR2 FQGTGA. As DNA, the CDR3 is TGTGCCAGCAGCTTAAAGGCTGGGCATACGCAGTATTTT. Its translation is CASSLKAGHTQYF.